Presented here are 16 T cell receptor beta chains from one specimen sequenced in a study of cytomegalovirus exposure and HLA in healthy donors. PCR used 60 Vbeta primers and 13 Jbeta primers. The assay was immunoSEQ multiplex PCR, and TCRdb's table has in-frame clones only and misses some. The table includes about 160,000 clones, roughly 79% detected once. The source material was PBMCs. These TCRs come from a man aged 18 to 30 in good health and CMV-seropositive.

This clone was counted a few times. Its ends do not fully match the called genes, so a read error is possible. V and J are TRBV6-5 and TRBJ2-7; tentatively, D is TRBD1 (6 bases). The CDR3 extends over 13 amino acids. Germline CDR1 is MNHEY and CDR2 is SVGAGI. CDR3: CAISFGQLYEQYF. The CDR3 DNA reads TGTGCCATCAGTTTCGGACAGCTCTACGAGCAGTACTTC.

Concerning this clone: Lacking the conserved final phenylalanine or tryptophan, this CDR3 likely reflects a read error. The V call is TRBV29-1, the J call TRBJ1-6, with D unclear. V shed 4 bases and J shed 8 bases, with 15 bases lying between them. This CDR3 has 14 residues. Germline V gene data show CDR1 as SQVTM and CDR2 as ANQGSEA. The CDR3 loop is CSVAFPWEDSPLHL. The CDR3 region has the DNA TGCAGCGTTGCTTTCCCCTGGGAGGATTCACCCCTCCACCTT.

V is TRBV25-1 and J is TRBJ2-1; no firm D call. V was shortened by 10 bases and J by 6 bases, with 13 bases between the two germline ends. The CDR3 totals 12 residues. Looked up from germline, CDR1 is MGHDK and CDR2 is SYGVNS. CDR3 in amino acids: CATLVGVNEQFF. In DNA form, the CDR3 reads TGTGCCACCCTAGTGGGTGTCAATGAGCAGTTCTTC.

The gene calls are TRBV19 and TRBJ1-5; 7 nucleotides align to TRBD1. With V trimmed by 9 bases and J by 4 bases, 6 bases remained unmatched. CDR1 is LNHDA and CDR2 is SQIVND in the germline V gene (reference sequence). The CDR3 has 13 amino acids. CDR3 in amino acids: CASRDRMNQPQHF. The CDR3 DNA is TGTGCCAGCCGGGACAGAATGAATCAGCCCCAGCATTTT.

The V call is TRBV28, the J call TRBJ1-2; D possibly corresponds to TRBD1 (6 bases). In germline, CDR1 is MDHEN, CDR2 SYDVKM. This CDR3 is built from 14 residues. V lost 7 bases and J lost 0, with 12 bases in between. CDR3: CASTKDSSNYGYTF. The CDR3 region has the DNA TGTGCCAGCACCAAGGACAGTTCTAACTATGGCTACACCTTC.

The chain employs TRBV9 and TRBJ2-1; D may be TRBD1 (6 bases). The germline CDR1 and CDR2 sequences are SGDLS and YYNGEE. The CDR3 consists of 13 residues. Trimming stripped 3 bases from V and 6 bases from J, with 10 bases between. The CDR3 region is CASSEGVSNEQFF. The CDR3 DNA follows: TGTGCCAGCAGCGAGGGGGTAAGCAATGAGCAGTTCTTC.

CDR3 nucleotide sequence: TGTGCCACCAGCAGAGATTATGGGAGGGAGGGAGGGCAGCCCCAGCATTTT. Translated: CATSRDYGREGGQPQHF. The genes are TRBV15 and TRBJ1-5; no firm D call. Trimming stripped 0 bases from V and 7 bases from J, with 19 bases between. There are 17 residues in the CDR3. Germline-derived CDR1 and CDR2 are LNHNV and YYDKDF (reference sequence).

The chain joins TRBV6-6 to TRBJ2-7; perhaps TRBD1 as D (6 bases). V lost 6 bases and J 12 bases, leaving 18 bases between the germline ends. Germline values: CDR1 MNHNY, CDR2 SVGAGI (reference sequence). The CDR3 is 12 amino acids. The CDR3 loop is CASRATGSQTYF. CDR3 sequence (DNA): TGTGCCAGCAGGGCAACAGGGTCACAGACGTACTTC.

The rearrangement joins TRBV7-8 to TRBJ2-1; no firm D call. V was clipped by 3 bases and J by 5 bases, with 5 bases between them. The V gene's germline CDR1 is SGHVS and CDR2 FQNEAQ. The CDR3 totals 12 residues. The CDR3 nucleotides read TGTGCCAGCAGCTTTAGAGACAATGAGCAGTTCTTC. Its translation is CASSFRDNEQFF.

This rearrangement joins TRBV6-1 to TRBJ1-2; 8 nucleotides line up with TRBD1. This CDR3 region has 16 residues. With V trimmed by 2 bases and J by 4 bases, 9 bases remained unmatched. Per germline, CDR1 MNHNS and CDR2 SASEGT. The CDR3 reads CASSETGTGRPYGYTF. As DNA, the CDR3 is TGTGCCAGCAGTGAAACGGGGACAGGAAGGCCCTATGGCTACACCTTC.

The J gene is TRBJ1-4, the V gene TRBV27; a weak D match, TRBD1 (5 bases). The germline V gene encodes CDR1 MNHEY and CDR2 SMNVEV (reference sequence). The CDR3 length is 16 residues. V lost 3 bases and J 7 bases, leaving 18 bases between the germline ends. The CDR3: CASSFSQGTLGEKLFF. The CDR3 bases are TGTGCCAGCAGTTTTTCTCAGGGTACCCTGGGTGAAAAACTGTTTTTT.

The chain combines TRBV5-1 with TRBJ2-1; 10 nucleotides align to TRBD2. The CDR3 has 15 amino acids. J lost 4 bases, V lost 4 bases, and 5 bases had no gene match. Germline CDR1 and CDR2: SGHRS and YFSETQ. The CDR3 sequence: CASSVSSGSYNEQFF. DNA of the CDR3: TGCGCCAGCAGCGTTTCTAGCGGGAGTTACAATGAGCAGTTCTTC.

CDR3 in DNA: TGCGCCAGCAGCCAAGAAGGTGGACAGGGCCCAGATACGCAGTATTTT. Its protein is CASSQEGGQGPDTQYF. This chain joins TRBV4-1 and TRBJ2-3; 8 bases agree with TRBD1. Germline CDR1 and CDR2: MGHRA and YSYEKL. This CDR3 contains 16 residues. V dropped 0 bases and J dropped 4; count of bases not matched to a gene: 6.

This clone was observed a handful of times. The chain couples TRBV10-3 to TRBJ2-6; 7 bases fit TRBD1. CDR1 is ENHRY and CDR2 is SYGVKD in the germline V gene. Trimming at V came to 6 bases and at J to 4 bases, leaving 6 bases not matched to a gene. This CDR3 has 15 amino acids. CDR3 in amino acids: CAISQGVSGANVLTF. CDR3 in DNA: TGTGCCATCAGCCAGGGGGTGAGCGGGGCCAACGTCCTGACTTTC.

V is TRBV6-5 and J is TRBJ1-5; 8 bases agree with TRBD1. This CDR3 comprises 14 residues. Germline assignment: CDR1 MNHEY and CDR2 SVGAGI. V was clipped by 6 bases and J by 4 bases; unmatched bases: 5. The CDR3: CASSPRTGNQPQHF. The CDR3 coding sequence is TGTGCCAGCAGCCCCCGGACAGGGAATCAGCCCCAGCATTTT.

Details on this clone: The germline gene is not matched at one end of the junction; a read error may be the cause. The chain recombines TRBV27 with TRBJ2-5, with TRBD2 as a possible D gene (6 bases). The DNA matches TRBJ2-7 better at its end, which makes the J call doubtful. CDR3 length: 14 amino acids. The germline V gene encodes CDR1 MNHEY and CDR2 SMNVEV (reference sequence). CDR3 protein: CASSPGLNSDEQYF. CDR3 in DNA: TGTGCCAGCAGTCCCGGACTAAACTCCGACGAGCAGTACTTC.